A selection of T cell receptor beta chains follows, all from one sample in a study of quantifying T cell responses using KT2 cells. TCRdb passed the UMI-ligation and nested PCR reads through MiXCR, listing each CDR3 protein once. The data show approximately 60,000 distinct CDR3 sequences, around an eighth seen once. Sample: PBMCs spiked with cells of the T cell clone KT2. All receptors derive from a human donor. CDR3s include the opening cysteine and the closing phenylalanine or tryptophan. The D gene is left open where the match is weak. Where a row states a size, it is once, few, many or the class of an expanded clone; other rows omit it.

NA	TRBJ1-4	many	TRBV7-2	CASSWGPATNEKLFF	TGTGCCAGCAGCTGGGGGCCGGCAACTAATGAAAAACTGTTTTTT
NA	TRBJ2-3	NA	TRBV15	CATSSEPREDTQYF	TGTGCCACCAGCAGTGAACCCCGGGAGGATACGCAGTATTTT
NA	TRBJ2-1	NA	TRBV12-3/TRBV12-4	CASSPQLGENEQFF	TGTGCCAGCAGTCCCCAATTGGGGGAGAATGAGCAGTTCTTC
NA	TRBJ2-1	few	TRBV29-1	CSVAPEGAFNEQFF	TGCAGCGTCGCCCCCGAAGGGGCCTTCAATGAGCAGTTCTTC
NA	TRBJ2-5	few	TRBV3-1	CASSQRALETQYF	TGTGCCAGCAGCCAACGCGCCCTAGAGACCCAGTACTTC
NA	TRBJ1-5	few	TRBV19	CASTSESQGNQPQHF	TGTGCCAGTACCAGCGAGTCTCAGGGCAATCAGCCCCAGCATTTT
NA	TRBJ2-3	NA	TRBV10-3	CAIKGSAGTDTQYF	TGTGCCATCAAGGGCAGCGCGGGCACAGATACGCAGTATTTT
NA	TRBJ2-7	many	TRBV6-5	CASSRGRYEQYF	TGTGCCAGCAGTCGCGGCCGGTACGAGCAGTACTTC
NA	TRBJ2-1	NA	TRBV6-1	CASSLGLEQFF	TGTGCCAGCAGTCTAGGCCTCGAGCAGTTCTTC
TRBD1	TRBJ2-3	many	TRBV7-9	CASSPDRGADTQYF	TGTGCCAGCAGCCCCGACAGGGGTGCAGATACGCAGTATTTT
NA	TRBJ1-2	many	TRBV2	CATHGGTVYGYTF	TGTGCCACCCACGGTGGGACGGTTTATGGCTACACCTTC
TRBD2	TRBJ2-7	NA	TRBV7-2	CASSWSSGRSDPYEQYF	TGTGCCAGCAGTTGGTCTAGCGGGAGAAGTGACCCCTACGAGCAGTACTTC
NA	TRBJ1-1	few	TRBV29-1	CSVRGRNTEAFF	TGCAGCGTAAGGGGCCGCAACACTGAAGCTTTCTTT
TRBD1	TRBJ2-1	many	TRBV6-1	CASSDSTGGYNEQFF	TGTGCCAGCAGTGATAGTACAGGGGGCTACAATGAGCAGTTCTTC
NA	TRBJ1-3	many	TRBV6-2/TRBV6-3	CASSDPRQSGNTIYF	TGTGCCAGCAGTGACCCCCGACAGTCTGGAAACACCATATATTTT
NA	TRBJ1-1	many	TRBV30	CAWSVSGSTGAFF	TGTGCCTGGAGTGTATCAGGGAGCACGGGAGCTTTCTTT
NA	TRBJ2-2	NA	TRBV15	CATSMRTPNTGELFF	TGTGCCACCAGCATGCGGACACCTAACACCGGGGAGCTGTTTTTT
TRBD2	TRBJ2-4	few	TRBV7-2	CASSITSGSVDKNIQYF	TGTGCCAGCAGCATCACTAGCGGGAGTGTCGACAAAAACATTCAGTACTTC
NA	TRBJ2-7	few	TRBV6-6	CASSYYGAGFAYEQYF	TGTGCCAGCAGTTACTACGGGGCTGGGTTCGCCTACGAGCAGTACTTC
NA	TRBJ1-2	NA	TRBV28	CASSSGTIPRGYTF	TGTGCCAGCAGTTCCGGGACAATCCCTCGTGGCTACACCTTC
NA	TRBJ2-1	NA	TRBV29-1	CSVEDSPSSYNEQFF	TGCAGCGTCGAAGACTCCCCGAGCTCCTACAATGAGCAGTTCTTC
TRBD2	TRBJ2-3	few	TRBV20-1	CSARELAGVGDTQYF	TGCAGTGCTAGGGAACTAGCGGGAGTAGGGGATACGCAGTATTTT
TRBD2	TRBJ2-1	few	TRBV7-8	CASSFTSGGGFSYEQFF	TGTGCCAGCAGCTTTACTAGCGGGGGCGGTTTCAGCTATGAGCAGTTCTTC
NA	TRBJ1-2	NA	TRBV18	CASSPLSGTNYGYTF	TGTGCCAGCTCACCTTTGTCCGGGACCAACTATGGCTACACCTTC
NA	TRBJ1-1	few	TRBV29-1	CSVGRVEGTEAFF	TGCAGCGTTGGTAGGGTGGAGGGGACTGAAGCTTTCTTT
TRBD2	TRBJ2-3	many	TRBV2	CASSEFAGGQDTQYF	TGTGCCAGCAGTGAATTTGCGGGGGGGCAAGATACGCAGTATTTT
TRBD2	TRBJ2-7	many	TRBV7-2	CASSQRERDEQYF	TGTGCCAGCAGCCAGCGGGAGAGGGACGAGCAGTACTTC
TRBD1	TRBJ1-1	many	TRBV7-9	CASSRQGRNTEAFF	TGTGCCAGCAGCCGACAGGGGCGAAACACTGAAGCTTTCTTT
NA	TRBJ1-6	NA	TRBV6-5	CASSPSLTSPLHF	TGTGCCAGCAGCCCATCCCTCACCTCACCCCTCCACTTT
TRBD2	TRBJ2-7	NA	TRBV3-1	CASSQEIAGGPRDEQYF	TGTGCCAGCAGCCAAGAAATAGCGGGGGGCCCCAGAGACGAGCAGTACTTC
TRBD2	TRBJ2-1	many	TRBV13	CASSSPQGGGADEQFF	TGTGCCAGCAGCTCTCCCCAGGGCGGGGGGGCGGATGAGCAGTTCTTC
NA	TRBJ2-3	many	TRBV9	CASSVSQARDTQYF	TGTGCCAGCAGCGTATCCCAGGCCCGCGATACGCAGTATTTT
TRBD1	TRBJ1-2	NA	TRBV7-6	CASSHNRGLRGYTF	TGTGCCAGCAGTCACAACAGGGGGCTGAGGGGCTACACCTTC
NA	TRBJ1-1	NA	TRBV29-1	CSVQREGREAFF	TGCAGCGTACAAAGGGAGGGCCGTGAAGCTTTCTTT
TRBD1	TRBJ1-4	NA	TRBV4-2	CASSQEPGQGSEKLFF	TGTGCCAGCAGCCAGGAACCGGGACAGGGGAGTGAAAAACTGTTTTTT
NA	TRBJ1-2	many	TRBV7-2	CASSFSVFSGAYGYTF	TGTGCCAGCAGCTTTTCCGTATTCTCAGGGGCCTATGGCTACACCTTC
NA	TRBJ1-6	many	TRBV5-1	CASSPDGPYNSPLHF	TGCGCCAGCAGCCCGGACGGTCCCTATAATTCACCCCTCCACTTT
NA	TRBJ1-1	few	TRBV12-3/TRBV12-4	CASTLFTGGTDTEAFF	TGTGCCAGCACACTCTTCACGGGAGGGACGGACACTGAAGCTTTCTTT
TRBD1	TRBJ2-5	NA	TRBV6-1	CATSIQGARETQYF	TGTGCCACCTCGATACAGGGGGCGCGGGAGACCCAGTACTTC
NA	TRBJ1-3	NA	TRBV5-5	CASSLESGGSGNTIYF	TGTGCCAGCAGCTTGGAGTCCGGAGGCTCTGGAAACACCATATATTTT
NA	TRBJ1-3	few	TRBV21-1	CASSKDGESSGNTIYF	TGTGCCAGCAGCAAAGATGGAGAGAGCTCTGGAAACACCATATATTTT
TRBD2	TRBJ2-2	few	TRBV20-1	CSARDSGKDTGELFF	TGCAGTGCTAGAGATAGCGGGAAGGACACCGGGGAGCTGTTTTTT
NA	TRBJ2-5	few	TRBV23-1	CAKTQGQETQYF	TGCGCCAAAACACAGGGTCAAGAGACCCAGTACTTC
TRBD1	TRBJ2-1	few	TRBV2	CASSDRDRVSKQFF	TGTGCCAGCAGTGACCGGGACAGGGTTTCCAAGCAGTTCTTC
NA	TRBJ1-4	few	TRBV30	CAWSYGTGTRFF	TGTGCCTGGAGTTACGGGACCGGGACACGGTTTTTT
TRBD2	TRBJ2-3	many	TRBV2	CASSDWGGRSIDTQYF	TGTGCCAGCAGTGATTGGGGCGGGAGATCTATAGATACGCAGTATTTT
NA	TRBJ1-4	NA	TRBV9	CASSVARTDNEKLFF	TGTGCCAGCAGCGTAGCCCGGACGGATAATGAAAAACTGTTTTTT
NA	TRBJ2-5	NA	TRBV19	CASSPPGQETQYF	TGTGCCAGTAGTCCCCCGGGGCAAGAGACCCAGTACTTC
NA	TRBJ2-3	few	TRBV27	CASRPGGGWDTQYF	TGTGCCAGCAGGCCGGGAGGGGGCTGGGATACGCAGTATTTT
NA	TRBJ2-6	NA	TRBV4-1	CASSQNKGGGANVLTF	TGCGCCAGCAGCCAAAATAAGGGGGGTGGGGCCAACGTCCTGACTTTC
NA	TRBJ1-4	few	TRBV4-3	CASSQGSGPVSNEKLFF	TGCGCCAGCAGCCAAGGTTCAGGGCCCGTCTCCAATGAAAAACTGTTTTTT
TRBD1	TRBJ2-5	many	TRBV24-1	CATQMTGEETQYF	TGTGCCACCCAGATGACAGGGGAAGAGACCCAGTACTTC